The 22 T cell receptor beta chains below all came from one sample that was sequenced in a study of T-cell reconstitution after alpha-beta-depleted transplantation in children. Molecular barcoding with unique molecular identifiers was used for the TCRbeta library. TCRdb re-derived calls from the PCR reads in MiXCR, one entry per CDR3 protein. Here the sample spans over 300,000 distinct CDR3 sequences, under 13% being singletons. Sequenced here: PBMCs from the stem cell graft donor, sampled from the stem cell graft. These receptors were taken from a human donor who donated a stem cell graft to a child with acute lymphoblastic leukemia.

This clonotype was seen a handful of times. J is TRBJ1-1 and V is TRBV4-1; weak D call: TRBD1 (5 bases). The CDR3 length is 15 residues. The germline V and J ends were trimmed by 0 bases and 4 bases, with 12 bases remaining between them. In germline, CDR1 is MGHRA, CDR2 YSYEKL. The CDR3 coding sequence is TGCGCCAGCAGCCAAGATCAGGGAATGGGCACTGAAGCTTTCTTT. Protein: CASSQDQGMGTEAFF.

This sequence joins TRBV20-1 and TRBJ1-1; no clear D. The germline V gene encodes CDR1 DFQATT and CDR2 SNEGSKA (reference sequence). This CDR3 contains 14 residues. The V and J ends lost 3 bases and 0 bases respectively, with 11 bases between them. The CDR3 spells CSARVYGMNTEAFF. The CDR3 DNA reads as TGCAGTGCTAGGGTGTATGGGATGAACACTGAAGCTTTCTTT.

This clonotype has more than one count but fewer than ten. The chain recombines TRBV27 with TRBJ2-7, with 10 bases fitting TRBD2. In germline, CDR1 is MNHEY, CDR2 SMNVEV (reference sequence). This CDR3 spans 16 amino acids. With V trimmed by 8 bases and J by 1 base, 11 bases remained unmatched. CDR3 sequence: CASRYSSGRKSYEQYF. The CDR3 DNA follows: TGTGCCAGCCGCTATAGTAGCGGGAGGAAATCCTACGAGCAGTACTTC.

To note about this clonotype: One end of the junction does not line up with germline, which may come from a read error. The chain is built from TRBV28 and TRBJ1-1, with TRBD1 as a possible D gene (6 bases). This CDR3 comprises 16 residues. CDR1 is MDHEN, CDR2 SYDVKM, per germline. CDR3: CASSLLLQGGYTEAVF. DNA of the CDR3: TGTGCCAGCAGTTTACTCTTACAGGGCGGATACACTGAAGCTGTCTTT.

V and J are TRBV27 and TRBJ2-3; D not resolved. Germline CDR1 is MNHEY and CDR2 is SMNVEV (reference sequence). The CDR3 covers 14 residues. Trimming removed 5 bases at V and 0 bases at J, with 9 bases between. The CDR3: CASSATRSTDTQYF. CDR3 sequence (DNA): TGTGCCAGCAGTGCGACACGGAGCACAGATACGCAGTATTTT.

This chain uses TRBV7-2 with TRBJ1-1; tentatively, D is TRBD1 (5 bases). This CDR3 has 13 residues. Germline CDR1 is SGHTA and CDR2 is FQGNSA. V was clipped by 4 bases and J by 6 bases, with 12 bases between them. In DNA, the CDR3 is TGTGCCAGCAGCTCCCGACAGAGGCCTGAAGCTTTCTTT. Its translation: CASSSRQRPEAFF.

The table lists this clonotype with a few counts. The chain has TRBV4-1 and TRBJ2-7; 11 nucleotides agree with TRBD2. This CDR3 has 14 amino acids. In germline, CDR1 is MGHRA, CDR2 YSYEKL. V was pared by 4 bases and J by 4 bases, with 3 bases of the junction left unmatched. The CDR3 reads CASSPLAGEYEQYF. The CDR3 region has the DNA TGCGCCAGCAGCCCACTAGCGGGAGAGTACGAGCAGTACTTC.

This clonotype was seen a handful of times. The chain uses TRBV20-1 and TRBJ2-2; TRBD2 is a possible D gene (7 bases). V gave up 0 bases and J gave up 4 bases, with 18 bases separating them. Germline V CDR1 and CDR2: DFQATT, SNEGSKA (reference sequence). This CDR3 comprises 17 residues. CDR3 residues: CSARDLGAGAGTGELFF. CDR3 nucleotide sequence: TGCAGTGCTAGAGATCTGGGGGCGGGAGCGGGCACCGGGGAGCTGTTTTTT.

V gene TRBV6-5 combines with J gene TRBJ2-7, with D perhaps assigned TRBD1 or TRBD2 (5 bases each). This CDR3 comprises 14 residues. V was pared by 8 bases and J by 6 bases, with 20 bases between. Germline values: CDR1 MNHEY, CDR2 SVGAGI. The CDR3 is CASRRIPGASEQYF. The CDR3 nucleotides are TGTGCCAGCCGGAGAATACCCGGGGCTTCCGAGCAGTACTTC.

This chain joins TRBV15 and TRBJ2-1; D is ambiguous. V was pared by 5 bases and J by 4 bases, with 9 bases between. From germline, CDR1 is LNHNV and CDR2 YYDKDF (reference sequence). CDR3 length equals 13 residues. Here the CDR3 DNA reads TGTGCCACCAGCTCTGACACATACAATGAGCAGTTCTTC. This sequence encodes CATSSDTYNEQFF.

This clonotype was counted only a few times. The chain recombines TRBV20-1 with TRBJ2-1; D is ambiguous. There are 15 residues in the CDR3. Deletions cut 0 bases from V and 2 bases from J, with 11 bases between. Per germline, CDR1 DFQATT and CDR2 SNEGSKA (reference sequence). The DNA of the CDR3 is TGCAGTGCTAGAGATCCCCAGGTCCCCTACAATGAGCAGTTCTTC. It codes for CSARDPQVPYNEQFF.

This clonotype was counted only a few times. The V and J genes are TRBV27 and TRBJ1-2, with TRBD1 matching over 7 bases. The CDR3 spans 15 residues. In germline, CDR1 is MNHEY, CDR2 SMNVEV (reference sequence). The ends lost 6 bases at V and 4 bases at J; junction bases unmatched: 11. This chain's CDR3 is CASSLTQGGGYGYTF. In nucleotides, the CDR3 is TGTGCCAGCAGCCTTACTCAGGGGGGCGGCTATGGCTACACCTTC.

This clonotype was observed at least ten times. The chain combines TRBV20-1 with TRBJ1-2, with D perhaps TRBD1 (5 bases). The CDR3 covers 12 residues. Trimming cost V 8 bases and J 0 bases, with 10 bases left between them. CDR1 and CDR2 from the germline V gene are DFQATT and SNEGSKA (reference sequence). The CDR3 coding sequence is TGCAGTTCGGGGCTTCCTAACTATGGCTACACCTTC. It specifies CSSGLPNYGYTF.

The gene calls are TRBV4-3 and TRBJ1-1, with a possible D match to TRBD1 (5 bases). The germline V gene encodes CDR1 LGHNA and CDR2 YSLEER. Trimming pared 0 bases from V and 6 bases from J, leaving 8 bases between. CDR3 size: 13 residues. For the CDR3, the DNA is TGCGCCAGCAGCCAAGATATGGGGGCTGAAGCTTTCTTT. Translating gives CASSQDMGAEAFF.

The gene calls are TRBV20-1 and TRBJ1-1; no firm D call. V dropped 0 bases and J dropped 1 base, with 12 bases sitting between them. Germline V gives CDR1 DFQATT, CDR2 SNEGSKA (reference sequence). This CDR3 region has 15 residues. CDR3 coding DNA: TGCAGTGCTAGAGATCGGAGGGTCCGGAACACTGAAGCTTTCTTT. It is translated as CSARDRRVRNTEAFF.

The rearrangement uses TRBV29-1 and TRBJ2-3; the D gene is possibly TRBD1 (5 bases). V lost 7 bases and J lost 4, with 12 bases in between. Germline CDR1 SQVTM, CDR2 ANQGSEA. This CDR3 is built from 12 residues. CDR3 sequence: CSAAKGPDTQYF. CDR3 DNA sequence: TGCAGCGCCGCGAAGGGGCCAGATACGCAGTATTTT.

This clonotype is medium-sized in the sample. The chain combines TRBV4-3 with TRBJ2-1; 15 bases fit TRBD2. The V segment lost 2 bases and the J segment 9 bases; nucleotides outside the gene matches: 5. The germline V gene encodes CDR1 LGHNA and CDR2 YSLEER. This CDR3 has 16 amino acids. CDR3 loop: CASSQSGLAGGSEQFF. CDR3 nucleotides: TGCGCCAGCAGCCAATCGGGACTAGCGGGAGGTTCTGAGCAGTTCTTC.

The chain recombines TRBV11-2 with TRBJ1-1; D unclear. The CDR3 length is 13 residues. CDR1 and CDR2 from the germline V gene are SGHAT and FQNNGV. Trimming cost V 1 base and J 3 bases, with 6 bases left between them. CDR3: CASSLAVYTEAFF. The CDR3 DNA reads TGTGCCAGCAGCTTAGCGGTGTACACTGAAGCTTTCTTT.

This clonotype was recorded many times. This chain joins TRBV29-1 and TRBJ2-2, with 11 positions matching TRBD1. Germline CDR1 and CDR2: SQVTM and ANQGSEA. V gave up 6 bases and J gave up 4 bases; unmatched junction bases: 4. CDR3 length: 14 amino acids. Here the CDR3 DNA reads TGCAGCGTCGCGGACAGGGGGCTCACCGGGGAGCTGTTTTTT. This encodes CSVADRGLTGELFF.

This chain uses TRBV18 with TRBJ2-1; TRBD2 matches at 9 bases. The CDR3 loop spans 15 amino acids. Unmatched junction bases numbered 3, after V lost 0 bases and J lost 6 bases. Germline V lookup: CDR1 KGHSH, CDR2 LQKENI. For the CDR3, the DNA is TGTGCCAGCTCACCACCGGGACTAGCACTCAATGAGCAGTTCTTC. Amino acid sequence: CASSPPGLALNEQFF.

This chain connects TRBV29-1 to TRBJ2-5; tentatively, D is TRBD1 (5 bases). V lost 4 bases and J lost 1, with 10 bases in between. Germline CDR1 SQVTM, CDR2 ANQGSEA. CDR3 length: 13 amino acids. The CDR3 region is CSVAPGLQETQYF. Written as DNA, the CDR3 is TGCAGCGTTGCACCAGGGCTCCAAGAGACCCAGTACTTC.

This clonotype was found many times. The V and J genes are TRBV3-1 and TRBJ1-5; no clear D. Germline CDR1 LGHDT, CDR2 YNNKEL (reference sequence). V was pared by 0 bases and J by 11 bases, with 17 bases between. This CDR3 has 15 amino acids. This CDR3 reads CASSQDYGSDKAQHF. CDR3 nucleotide sequence: TGTGCCAGCAGCCAAGATTACGGGTCAGATAAAGCCCAGCATTTT.